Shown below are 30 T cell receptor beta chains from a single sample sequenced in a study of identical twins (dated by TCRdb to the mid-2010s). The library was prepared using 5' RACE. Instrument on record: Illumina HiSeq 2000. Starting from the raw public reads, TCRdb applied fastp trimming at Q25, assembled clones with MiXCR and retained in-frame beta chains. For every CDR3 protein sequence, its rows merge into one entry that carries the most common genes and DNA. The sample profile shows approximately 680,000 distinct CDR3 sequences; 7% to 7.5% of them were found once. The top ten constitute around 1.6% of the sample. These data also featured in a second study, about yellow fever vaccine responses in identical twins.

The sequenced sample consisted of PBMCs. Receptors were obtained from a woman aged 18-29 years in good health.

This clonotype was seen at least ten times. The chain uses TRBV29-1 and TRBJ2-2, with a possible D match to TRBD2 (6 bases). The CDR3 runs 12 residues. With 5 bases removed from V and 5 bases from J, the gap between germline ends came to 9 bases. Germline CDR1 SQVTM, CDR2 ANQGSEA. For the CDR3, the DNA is TGCAGCGTTCGGCGGGATACCGGGGAGCTGTTTTTT. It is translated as CSVRRDTGELFF.

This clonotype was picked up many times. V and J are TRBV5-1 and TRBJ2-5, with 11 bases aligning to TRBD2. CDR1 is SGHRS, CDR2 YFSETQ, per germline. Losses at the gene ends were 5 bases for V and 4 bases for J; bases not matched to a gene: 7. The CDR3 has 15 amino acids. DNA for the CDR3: TGCGCCAGCAGTTCTACTAGCGGGAGAGGAGAGACCCAGTACTTC. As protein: CASSSTSGRGETQYF.

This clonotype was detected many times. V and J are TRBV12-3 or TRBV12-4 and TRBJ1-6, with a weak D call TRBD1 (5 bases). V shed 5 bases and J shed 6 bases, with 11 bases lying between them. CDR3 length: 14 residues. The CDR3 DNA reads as TGTGCCAGCAGTCCGACAGTGGCTAATTCACCCCTCCACTTT. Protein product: CASSPTVANSPLHF.

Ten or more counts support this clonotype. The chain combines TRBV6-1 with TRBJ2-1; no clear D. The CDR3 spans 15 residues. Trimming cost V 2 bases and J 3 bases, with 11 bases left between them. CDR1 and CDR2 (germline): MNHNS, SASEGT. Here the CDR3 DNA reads TGTGCCAGCAGTGAATCCGGCGGCTTCTACAATGAGCAGTTCTTC. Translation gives CASSESGGFYNEQFF.

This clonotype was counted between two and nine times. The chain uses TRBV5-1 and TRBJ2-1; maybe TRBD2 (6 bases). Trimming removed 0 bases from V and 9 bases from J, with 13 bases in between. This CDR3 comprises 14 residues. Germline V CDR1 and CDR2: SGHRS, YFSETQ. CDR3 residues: CASSLAGGIGEQFF. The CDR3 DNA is TGCGCCAGCAGCTTGGCCGGAGGGATAGGTGAGCAGTTCTTC.

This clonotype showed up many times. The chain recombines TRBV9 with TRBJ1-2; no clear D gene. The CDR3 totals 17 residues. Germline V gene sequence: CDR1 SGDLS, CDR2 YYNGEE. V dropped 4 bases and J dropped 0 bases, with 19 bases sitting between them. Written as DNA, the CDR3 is TGTGCCAGCAGCTACCGTACCACGGGGTTTGCTAACTATGGCTACACCTTC. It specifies CASSYRTTGFANYGYTF.

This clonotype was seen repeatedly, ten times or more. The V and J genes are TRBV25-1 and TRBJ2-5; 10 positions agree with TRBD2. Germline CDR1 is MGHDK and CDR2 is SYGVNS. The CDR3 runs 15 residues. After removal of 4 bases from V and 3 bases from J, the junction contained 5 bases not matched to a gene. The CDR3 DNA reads TGTGCCAGCAGTGGGAGACTAGCGGGCGAAGAGACCCAGTACTTC. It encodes CASSGRLAGEETQYF.

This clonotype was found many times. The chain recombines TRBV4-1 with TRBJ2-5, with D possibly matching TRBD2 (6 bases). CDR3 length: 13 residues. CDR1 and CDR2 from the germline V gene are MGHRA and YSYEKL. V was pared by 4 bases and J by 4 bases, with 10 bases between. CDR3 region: CASSLNSGETQYF. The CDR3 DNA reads TGCGCCAGCAGCCTAAATAGCGGAGAGACCCAGTACTTC.

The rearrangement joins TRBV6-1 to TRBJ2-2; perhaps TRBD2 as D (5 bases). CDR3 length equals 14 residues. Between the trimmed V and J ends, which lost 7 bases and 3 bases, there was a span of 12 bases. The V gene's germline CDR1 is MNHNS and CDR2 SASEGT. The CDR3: CASKTRTDTGELFF. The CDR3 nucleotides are TGTGCCAGCAAAACTAGGACTGACACCGGGGAGCTGTTTTTT.

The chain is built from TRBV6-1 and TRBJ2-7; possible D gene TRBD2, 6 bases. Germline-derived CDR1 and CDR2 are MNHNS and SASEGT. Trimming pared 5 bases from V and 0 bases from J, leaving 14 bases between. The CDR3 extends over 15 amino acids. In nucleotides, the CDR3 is TGTGCCAGCAGTCCCCGGGGGTTCCGCTCCTACGAGCAGTACGTC. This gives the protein CASSPRGFRSYEQYV.

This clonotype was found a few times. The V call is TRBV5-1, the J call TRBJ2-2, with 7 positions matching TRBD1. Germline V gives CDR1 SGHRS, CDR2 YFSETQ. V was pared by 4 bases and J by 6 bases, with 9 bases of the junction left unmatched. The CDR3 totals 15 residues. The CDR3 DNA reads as TGCGCCAGCAGCCTCCCGACAGGGACCGCCGGGGAGCTGTTTTTT. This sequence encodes CASSLPTGTAGELFF.

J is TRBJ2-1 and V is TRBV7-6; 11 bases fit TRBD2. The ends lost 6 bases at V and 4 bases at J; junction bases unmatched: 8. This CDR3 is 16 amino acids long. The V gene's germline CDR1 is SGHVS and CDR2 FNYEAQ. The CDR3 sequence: CASSPRTSGRYNEQFF. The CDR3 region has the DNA TGTGCCAGCAGTCCGAGAACTAGCGGGAGATACAATGAGCAGTTCTTC.

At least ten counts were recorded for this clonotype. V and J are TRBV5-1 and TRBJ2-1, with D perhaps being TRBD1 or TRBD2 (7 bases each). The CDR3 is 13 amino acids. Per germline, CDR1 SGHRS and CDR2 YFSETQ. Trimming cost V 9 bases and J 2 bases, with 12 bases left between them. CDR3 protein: CAKRDRAYNEQFF. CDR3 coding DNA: TGCGCCAAGCGGGACAGAGCCTACAATGAGCAGTTCTTC.

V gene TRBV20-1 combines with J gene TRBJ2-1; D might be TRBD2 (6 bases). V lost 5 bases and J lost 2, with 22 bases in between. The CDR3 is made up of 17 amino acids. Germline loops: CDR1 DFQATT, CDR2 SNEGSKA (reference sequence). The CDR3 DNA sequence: TGCAGTGCTGCCAGTACGGGAGTAGGACTGCCCTACAATGAGCAGTTCTTC. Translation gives CSAASTGVGLPYNEQFF.

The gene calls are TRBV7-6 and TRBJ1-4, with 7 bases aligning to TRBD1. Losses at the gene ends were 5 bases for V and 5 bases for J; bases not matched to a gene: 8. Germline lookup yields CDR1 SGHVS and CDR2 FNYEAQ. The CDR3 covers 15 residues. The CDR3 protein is CASSGEQGLNEKLFF. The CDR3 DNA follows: TGTGCCAGCAGCGGAGAACAGGGGTTGAATGAAAAACTGTTTTTT. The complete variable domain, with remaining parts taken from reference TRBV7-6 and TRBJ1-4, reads GAGVSQSPRYKVTKRGQDVALRCDPISGHVSLYWYRQALGQGPEFLTYFNYEAQQDKSGLPNDRFSAERPEGSISTLTIQRTEQRDSAMYRCASSGEQGLNEKLFFGSGTQLSVL.

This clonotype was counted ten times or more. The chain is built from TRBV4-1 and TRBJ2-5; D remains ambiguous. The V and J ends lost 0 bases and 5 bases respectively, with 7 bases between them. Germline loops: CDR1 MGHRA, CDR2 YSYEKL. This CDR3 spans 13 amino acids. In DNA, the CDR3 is TGCGCCAGCAGCCAAGATCGCCTCGAGACCCAGTACTTC. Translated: CASSQDRLETQYF.

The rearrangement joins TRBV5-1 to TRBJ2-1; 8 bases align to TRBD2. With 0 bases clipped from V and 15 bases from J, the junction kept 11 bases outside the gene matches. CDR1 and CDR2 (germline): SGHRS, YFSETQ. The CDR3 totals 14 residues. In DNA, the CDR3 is TGCGCCAGCAGCTTGGAGGCTAGCGGGTCCACTCCGTTCTTC. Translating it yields CASSLEASGSTPFF.

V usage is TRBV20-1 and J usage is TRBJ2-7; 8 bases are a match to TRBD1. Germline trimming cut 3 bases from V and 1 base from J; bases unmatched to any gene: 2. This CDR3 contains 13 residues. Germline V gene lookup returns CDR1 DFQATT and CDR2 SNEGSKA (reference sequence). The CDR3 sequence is CSASRGPSYEQYF. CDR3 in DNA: TGCAGTGCTAGCAGGGGGCCATCCTACGAGCAGTACTTC.

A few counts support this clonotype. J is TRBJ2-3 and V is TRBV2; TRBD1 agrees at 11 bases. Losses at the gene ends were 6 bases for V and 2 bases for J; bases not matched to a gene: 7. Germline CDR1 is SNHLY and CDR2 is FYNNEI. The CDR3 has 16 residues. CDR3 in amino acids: CASSGDRGVNTDTQYF. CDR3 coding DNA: TGTGCCAGCAGCGGGGACAGGGGGGTCAACACAGATACGCAGTATTTT. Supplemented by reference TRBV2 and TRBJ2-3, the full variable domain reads EPEVTQTPSHQVTQMGQEVILRCVPISNHLYFYWYRQILGQKVEFLVSFYNNEISEKSEIFDDQFSVERPDGSNFTLKIRSTKLEDSAMYFCASSGDRGVNTDTQYFGPGTRLTVL.

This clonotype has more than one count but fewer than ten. CDR3 loop: CASSHPAGVRNYEQYF. CDR3 sequence (DNA): TGCGCCAGCAGCCACCCAGCGGGAGTCCGTAACTACGAGCAGTACTTC. This sequence joins TRBV4-1 and TRBJ2-7; 8 bases agree with TRBD2. With V trimmed by 3 bases and J by 3 bases, 10 bases remained unmatched. The length of the CDR3 is 16 residues. From germline, CDR1 is MGHRA and CDR2 YSYEKL.

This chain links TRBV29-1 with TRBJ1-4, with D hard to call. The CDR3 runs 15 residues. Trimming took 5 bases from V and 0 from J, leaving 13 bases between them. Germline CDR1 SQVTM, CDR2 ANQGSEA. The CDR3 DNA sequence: TGCAGCGTTAAGGGCGAACGGGCAACTAATGAAAAACTGTTTTTT. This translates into CSVKGERATNEKLFF. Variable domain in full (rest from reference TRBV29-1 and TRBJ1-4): SAVISQKPSRDICQRGTSLTIQCQVDSQVTMMFWYRQQPGQSLTLIATANQGSEATYESGFVIDKFPISRPNLTFSTLTVSNMSPEDSSIYLCSVKGERATNEKLFFGSGTQLSVL.

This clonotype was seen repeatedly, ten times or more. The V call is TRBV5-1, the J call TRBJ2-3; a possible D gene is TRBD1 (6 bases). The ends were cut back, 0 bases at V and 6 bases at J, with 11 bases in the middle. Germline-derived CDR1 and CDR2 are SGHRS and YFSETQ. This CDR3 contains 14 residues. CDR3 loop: CASSLGQVGDTQYF. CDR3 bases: TGCGCCAGCAGCTTGGGACAGGTCGGCGATACGCAGTATTTT.

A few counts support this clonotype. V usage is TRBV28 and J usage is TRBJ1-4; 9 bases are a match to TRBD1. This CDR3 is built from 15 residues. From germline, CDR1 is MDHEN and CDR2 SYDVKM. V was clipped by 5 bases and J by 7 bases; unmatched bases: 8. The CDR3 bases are TGTGCCAGCAGTCCCTCCACAGGGGGCGGTGAAAAACTGTTTTTT. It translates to CASSPSTGGGEKLFF.

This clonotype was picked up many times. Here the CDR3 DNA reads TGTGCCAGCAGTTGGGAGGGGGGATCTAATGAAAAACTGTTTTTT. It specifies CASSWEGGSNEKLFF. The gene calls are TRBV12-3 or TRBV12-4 and TRBJ1-4, with a possible D match to TRBD1 (6 bases). The length of the CDR3 is 15 residues. The V end was cut by 4 bases, the J end by 3 bases, with 12 bases between.

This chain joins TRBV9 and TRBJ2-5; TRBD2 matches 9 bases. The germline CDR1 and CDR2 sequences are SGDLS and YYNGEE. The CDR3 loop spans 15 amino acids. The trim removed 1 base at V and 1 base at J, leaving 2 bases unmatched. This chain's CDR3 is CASSVSSGAQETQYF. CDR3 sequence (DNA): TGTGCCAGCAGCGTATCTAGCGGGGCCCAAGAGACCCAGTACTTC.

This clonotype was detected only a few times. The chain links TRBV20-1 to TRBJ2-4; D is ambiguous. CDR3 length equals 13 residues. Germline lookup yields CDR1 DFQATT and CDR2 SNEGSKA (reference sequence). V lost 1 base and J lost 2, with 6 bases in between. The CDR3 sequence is CSARGVTKNIQYF. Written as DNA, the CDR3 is TGCAGTGCTAGAGGGGTGACCAAAAACATTCAGTACTTC.

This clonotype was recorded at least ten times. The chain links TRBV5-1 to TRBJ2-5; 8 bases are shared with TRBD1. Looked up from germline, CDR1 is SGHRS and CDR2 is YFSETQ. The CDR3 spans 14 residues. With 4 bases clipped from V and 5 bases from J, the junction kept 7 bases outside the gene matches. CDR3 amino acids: CASSDLRGPETQYF. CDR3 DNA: TGCGCCAGCAGCGACCTCAGGGGGCCGGAGACCCAGTACTTC.

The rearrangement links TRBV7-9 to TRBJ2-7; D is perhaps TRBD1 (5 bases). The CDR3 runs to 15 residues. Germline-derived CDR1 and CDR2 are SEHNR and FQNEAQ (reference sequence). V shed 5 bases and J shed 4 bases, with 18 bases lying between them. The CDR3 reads CASSPQALYHYEQYV. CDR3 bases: TGTGCCAGCAGCCCACAGGCCCTCTACCATTACGAGCAGTACGTC.

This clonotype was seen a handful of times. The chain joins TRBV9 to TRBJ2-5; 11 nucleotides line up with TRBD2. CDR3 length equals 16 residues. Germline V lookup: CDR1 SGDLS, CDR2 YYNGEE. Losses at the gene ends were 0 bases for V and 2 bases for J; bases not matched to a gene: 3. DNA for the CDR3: TGTGCCAGCAGCGTAGAGACTAGCGGGACACAAGAGACCCAGTACTTC. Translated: CASSVETSGTQETQYF.

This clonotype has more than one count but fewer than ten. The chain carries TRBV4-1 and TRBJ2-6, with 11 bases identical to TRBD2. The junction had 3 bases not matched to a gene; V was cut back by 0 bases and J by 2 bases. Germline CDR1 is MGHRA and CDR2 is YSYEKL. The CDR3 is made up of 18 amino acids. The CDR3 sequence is CASSQESSGGAGANVLTF. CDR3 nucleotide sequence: TGCGCCAGCAGCCAAGAAAGTAGCGGGGGGGCTGGGGCCAACGTCCTGACTTTC.